This TCR beta chain was identified during a study of response to subunit inactivated influenza vaccine. General observations from the study: The authors proposed limited new T cell recruitment per seasonal influenza vaccination.

A word on this clonotype: Antigen: not known.

TCRdb re-called the RT-PCR reads through MiXCR, storing one row per CDR3 protein. The table includes about 650,000 distinct CDR3 sequences, about 14% detected once. Trimming pared 6 bases from V and 5 bases from J, leaving 21 bases between. Germline lookup yields CDR1 SGHRS and CDR2 YFSETQ. The CDR3 covers 16 residues. The sequence was obtained from a man over 45 who received an inactivated influenza vaccine. This sample comprised PBMCs from blood, obtained 14 to 15 days before vaccination. The chain employs TRBV5-1 and TRBJ2-1, with D possibly TRBD1 on 6 matching bases. The CDR3 nucleotides are TGCGCCAGCACCCGAGCGCAGGGGTCGTTCAACAATGAGCAGTTCTTC. Translation: CASTRAQGSFNNEQFF. The complete variable domain, with remaining parts taken from reference TRBV5-1 and TRBJ2-1, reads KAGVTQTPRYLIKTRGQQVTLSCSPISGHRSVSWYQQTPGQGLQFLFEYFSETQRNKGNFPGRFSGRQFSNSRSEMNVSTLELGDSALYLCASTRAQGSFNNEQFFGPGTRLTVL.